Here is one TCR beta chain with its context. Using immunoSEQ multiplex PCR, the repertoire was profiled, and TCRdb retains in-frame clones only, with some absent. In the table there are 20,000 to 30,000 clones, more than 65% of which are singletons. These data are taken from a study of T cells in narcolepsy. The CDR3 runs to 13 residues. The trim removed 6 bases at V and 4 bases at J, leaving 4 bases unmatched. From germline, CDR1 is MGHDK and CDR2 SYGVNS. The TCR sequence derives from a human donor in good health. Sequenced sample: memory (CD45RA-) CD4+ T cells from blood. The chain carries TRBV25-1 and TRBJ1-1; 8 nucleotides line up with TRBD1. CDR3 residues: CASRTGALTEAFF. CDR3 nucleotides: TGTGCCAGCAGGACAGGGGCCCTCACTGAAGCTTTCTTT.